This TCR beta chain comes out of a study of technical replicates of blood from several donors. This CDR3 comprises 15 residues. Germline CDR1 SGHRS, CDR2 YFSETQ. V was shortened by 5 bases and J by 0 bases, with 14 bases between the two germline ends. Sequencing used immunoSEQ multiplex PCR; TCRdb keeps in-frame clones, though not all of them. The repertoire holds fewer than 85,000 clones, with roughly 90% as singletons. The chain recombines TRBV5-1 with TRBJ1-1; a weak D match, TRBD1 (5 bases). The material sequenced was PBMCs. This TCR was recovered from a human donor in good health. Some clones in this sample may be carry-over from other donors' samples. CDR3 DNA sequence: TGCGCCAGCAGTAAGGACATTTACATGAACACTGAAGCTTTCTTT. Translation: CASSKDIYMNTEAFF. The full variable domain, with the rest looked up from reference TRBV5-1 and TRBJ1-1, is KAGVTQTPRYLIKTRGQQVTLSCSPISGHRSVSWYQQTPGQGLQFLFEYFSETQRNKGNFPGRFSGRQFSNSRSEMNVSTLELGDSALYLCASSKDIYMNTEAFFGQGTRLTVV.